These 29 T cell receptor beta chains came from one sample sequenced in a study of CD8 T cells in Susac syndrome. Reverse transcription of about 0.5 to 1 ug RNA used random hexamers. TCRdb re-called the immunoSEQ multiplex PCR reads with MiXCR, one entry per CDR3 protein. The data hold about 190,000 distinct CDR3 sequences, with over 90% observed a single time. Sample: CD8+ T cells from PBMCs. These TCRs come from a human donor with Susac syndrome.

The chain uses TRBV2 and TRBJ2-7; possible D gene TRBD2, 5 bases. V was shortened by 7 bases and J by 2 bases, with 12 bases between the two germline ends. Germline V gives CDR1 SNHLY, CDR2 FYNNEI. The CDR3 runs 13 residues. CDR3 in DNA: TGTGCCAGCATAGGAGCGGATACCTACGAGCAGTACTTC. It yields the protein CASIGADTYEQYF. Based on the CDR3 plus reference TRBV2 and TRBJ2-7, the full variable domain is EPEVTQTPSHQVTQMGQEVILRCVPISNHLYFYWYRQILGQKVEFLVSFYNNEISEKSEIFDDQFSVERPDGSNFTLKIRSTKLEDSAMYFCASIGADTYEQYFGPGTRLTVT.

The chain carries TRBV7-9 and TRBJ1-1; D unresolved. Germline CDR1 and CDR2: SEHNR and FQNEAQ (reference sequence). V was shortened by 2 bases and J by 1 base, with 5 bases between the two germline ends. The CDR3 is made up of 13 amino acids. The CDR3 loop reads CASSLQQNTEAFF. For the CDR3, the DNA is TGTGCCAGCAGCTTACAGCAGAACACTGAAGCTTTCTTT.

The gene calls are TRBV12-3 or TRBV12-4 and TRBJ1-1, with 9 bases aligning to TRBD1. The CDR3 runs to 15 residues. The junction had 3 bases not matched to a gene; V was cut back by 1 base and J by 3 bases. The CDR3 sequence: CASSLETGGYTEAFF. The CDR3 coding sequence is TGTGCCAGCAGTTTAGAAACAGGGGGCTACACTGAAGCTTTCTTT.

CDR3 amino acids: CSASPTSGHEQETQYF. The CDR3, as DNA: TGCAGTGCTAGCCCGACTAGCGGGCACGAGCAAGAGACCCAGTACTTC. This chain joins TRBV20-1 and TRBJ2-5, with 10 positions matching TRBD2. The CDR3 totals 16 residues. Germline V lookup: CDR1 DFQATT, CDR2 SNEGSKA (reference sequence). V shed 3 bases, J shed 2 bases, and the junction held 9 bases outside the gene matches.

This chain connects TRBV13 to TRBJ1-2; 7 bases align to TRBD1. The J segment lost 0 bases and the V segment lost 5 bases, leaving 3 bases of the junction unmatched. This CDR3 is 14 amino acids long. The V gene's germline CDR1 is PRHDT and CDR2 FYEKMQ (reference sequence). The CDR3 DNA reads TGTGCCAGCAGCCCCGGACAGGCTAACTATGGCTACACCTTC. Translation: CASSPGQANYGYTF. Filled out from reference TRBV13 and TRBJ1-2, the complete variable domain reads AAGVIQSPRHLIKEKRETATLKCYPIPRHDTVYWYQQGPGQDPQFLISFYEKMQSDKGSIPDRFSAQQFSDYHSELNMSSLELGDSALYFCASSPGQANYGYTFGSGTRLTVV.

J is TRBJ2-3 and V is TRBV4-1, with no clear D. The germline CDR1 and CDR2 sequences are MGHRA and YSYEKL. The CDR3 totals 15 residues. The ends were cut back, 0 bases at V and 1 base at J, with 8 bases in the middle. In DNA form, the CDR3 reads TGCGCCAGCAGCCAAGACAGGTGGGGCACAGATACGCAGTATTTT. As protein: CASSQDRWGTDTQYF.

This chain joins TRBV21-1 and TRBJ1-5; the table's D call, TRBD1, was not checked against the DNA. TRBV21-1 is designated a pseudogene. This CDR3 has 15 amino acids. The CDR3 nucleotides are TGTGCCAGCAGCAAACAAAGGGGAACCCATCAGCCCCAGCATTTT. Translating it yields CASSKQRGTHQPQHF.

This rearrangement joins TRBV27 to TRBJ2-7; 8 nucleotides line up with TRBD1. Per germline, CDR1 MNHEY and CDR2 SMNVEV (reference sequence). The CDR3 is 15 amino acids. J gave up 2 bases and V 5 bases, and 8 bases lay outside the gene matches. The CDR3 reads CASSGTGTGTYEQYF. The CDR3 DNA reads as TGTGCCAGCAGTGGGACCGGGACAGGAACCTACGAGCAGTACTTC.

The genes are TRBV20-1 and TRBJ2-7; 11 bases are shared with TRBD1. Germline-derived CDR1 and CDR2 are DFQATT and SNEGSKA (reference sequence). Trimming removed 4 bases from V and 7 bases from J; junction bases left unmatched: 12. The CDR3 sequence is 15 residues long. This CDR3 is CSATILGTGGQEQYF. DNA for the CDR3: TGCAGTGCTACGATACTTGGGACAGGGGGTCAGGAGCAGTACTTC.

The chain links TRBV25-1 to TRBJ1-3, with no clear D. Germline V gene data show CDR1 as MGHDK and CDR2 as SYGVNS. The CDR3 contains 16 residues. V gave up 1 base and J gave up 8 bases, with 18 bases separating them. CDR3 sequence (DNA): TGTGCCAGCAGTGAATTTGGGGAACCCCCGAGGGACACCATATATTTT. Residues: CASSEFGEPPRDTIYF.

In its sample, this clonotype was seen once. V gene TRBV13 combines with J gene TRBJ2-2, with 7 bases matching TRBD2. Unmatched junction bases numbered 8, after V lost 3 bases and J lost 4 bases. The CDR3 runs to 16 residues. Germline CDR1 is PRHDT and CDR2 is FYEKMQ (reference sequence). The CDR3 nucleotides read TGTGCCAGCAGCTTCCTGCGGGAGAGAGGCACCGGGGAGCTGTTTTTT. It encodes CASSFLRERGTGELFF.

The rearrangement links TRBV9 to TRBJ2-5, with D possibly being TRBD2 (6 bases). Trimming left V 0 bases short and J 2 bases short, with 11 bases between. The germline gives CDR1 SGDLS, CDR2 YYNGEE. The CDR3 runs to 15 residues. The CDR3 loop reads CASSVVAGLQETQYF. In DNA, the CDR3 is TGTGCCAGCAGCGTAGTGGCGGGGCTGCAAGAGACCCAGTACTTC. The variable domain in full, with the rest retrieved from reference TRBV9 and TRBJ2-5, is DSGVTQTPKHLITATGQRVTLRCSPRSGDLSVYWYQQSLDQGLQFLIQYYNGEERAKGNILERFSAQQFPDLHSELNLSSLELGDSALYFCASSVVAGLQETQYFGPGTRLLVL.

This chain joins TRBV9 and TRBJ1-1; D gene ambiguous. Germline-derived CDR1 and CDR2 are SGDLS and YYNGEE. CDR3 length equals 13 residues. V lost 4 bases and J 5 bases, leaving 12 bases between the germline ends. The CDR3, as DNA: TGTGCCAGCAGCCCGGGGTTTGGGACTGAAGCTTTCTTT. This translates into CASSPGFGTEAFF.

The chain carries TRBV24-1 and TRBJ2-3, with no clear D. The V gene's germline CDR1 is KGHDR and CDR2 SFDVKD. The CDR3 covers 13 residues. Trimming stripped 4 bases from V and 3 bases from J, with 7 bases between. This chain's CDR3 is CATSDWTTDTQYF. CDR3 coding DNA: TGTGCCACCAGTGACTGGACGACAGATACGCAGTATTTT.

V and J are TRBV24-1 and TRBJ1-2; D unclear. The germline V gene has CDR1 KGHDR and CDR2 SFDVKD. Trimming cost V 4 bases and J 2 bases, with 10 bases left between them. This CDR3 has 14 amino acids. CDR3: CATSEGSMNYGYTF. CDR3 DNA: TGTGCCACCAGTGAGGGGTCGATGAACTATGGCTACACCTTC.

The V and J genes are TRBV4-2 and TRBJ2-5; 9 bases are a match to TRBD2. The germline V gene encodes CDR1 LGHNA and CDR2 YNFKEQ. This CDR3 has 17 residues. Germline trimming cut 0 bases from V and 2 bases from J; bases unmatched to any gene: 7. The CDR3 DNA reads TGTGCCAGCAGCCAAGATTCAAGCGGGGGGTCTCAAGAGACCCAGTACTTC. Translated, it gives CASSQDSSGGSQETQYF.

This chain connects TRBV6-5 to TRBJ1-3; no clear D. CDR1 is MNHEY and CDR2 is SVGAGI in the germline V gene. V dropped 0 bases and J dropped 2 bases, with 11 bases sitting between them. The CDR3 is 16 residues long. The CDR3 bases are TGTGCCAGCAGTTACTCCCTCCGGGGTCCTGGAAACACCATATATTTT. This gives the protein CASSYSLRGPGNTIYF.

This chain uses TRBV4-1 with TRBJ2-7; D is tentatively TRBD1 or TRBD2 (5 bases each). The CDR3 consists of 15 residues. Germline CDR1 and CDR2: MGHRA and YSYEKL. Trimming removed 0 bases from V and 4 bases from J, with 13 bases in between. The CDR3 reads CASSQEDSGWYEQYF. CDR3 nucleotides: TGCGCCAGCAGCCAAGAGGACTCAGGGTGGTACGAGCAGTACTTC.

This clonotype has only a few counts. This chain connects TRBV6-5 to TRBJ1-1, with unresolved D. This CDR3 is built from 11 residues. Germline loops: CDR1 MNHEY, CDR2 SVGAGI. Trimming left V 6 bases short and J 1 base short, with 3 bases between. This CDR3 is CASSSNTEAFF. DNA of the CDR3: TGTGCCAGCAGCTCGAACACTGAAGCTTTCTTT.

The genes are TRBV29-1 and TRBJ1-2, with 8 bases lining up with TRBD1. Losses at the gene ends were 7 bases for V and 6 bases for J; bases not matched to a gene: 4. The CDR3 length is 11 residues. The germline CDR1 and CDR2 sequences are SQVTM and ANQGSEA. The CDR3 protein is CSDGQGDGYTF. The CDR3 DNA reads TGCAGCGACGGACAGGGCGATGGCTACACCTTC.

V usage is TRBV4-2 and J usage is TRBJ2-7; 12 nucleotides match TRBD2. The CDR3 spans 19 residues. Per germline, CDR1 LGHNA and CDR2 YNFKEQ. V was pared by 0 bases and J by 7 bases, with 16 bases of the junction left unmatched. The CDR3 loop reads CASSQDMVGLAGGPREQYF. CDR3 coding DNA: TGTGCCAGCAGCCAAGATATGGTGGGGCTAGCGGGAGGGCCGAGGGAGCAGTACTTC.

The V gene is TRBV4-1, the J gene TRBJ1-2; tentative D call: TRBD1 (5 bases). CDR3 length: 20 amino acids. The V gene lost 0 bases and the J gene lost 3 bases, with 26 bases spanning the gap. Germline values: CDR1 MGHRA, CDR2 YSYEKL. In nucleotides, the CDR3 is TGCGCCAGCAGCCAAGACGTCGTACAGACCCCACGTCAAGGGGACTATGGCTACACCTTC. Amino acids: CASSQDVVQTPRQGDYGYTF.

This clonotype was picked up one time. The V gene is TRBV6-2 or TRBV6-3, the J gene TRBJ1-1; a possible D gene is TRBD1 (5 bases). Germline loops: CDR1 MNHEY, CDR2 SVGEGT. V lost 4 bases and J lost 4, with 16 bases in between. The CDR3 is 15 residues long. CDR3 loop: CASSSPWPGRTEAFF. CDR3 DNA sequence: TGTGCCAGCAGTTCCCCGTGGCCGGGGCGCACTGAAGCTTTCTTT.

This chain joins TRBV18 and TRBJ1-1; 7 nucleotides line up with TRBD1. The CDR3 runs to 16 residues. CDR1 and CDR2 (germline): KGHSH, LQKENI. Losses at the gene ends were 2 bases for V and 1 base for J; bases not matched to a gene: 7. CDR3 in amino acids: CASSPMTGTANTEAFF. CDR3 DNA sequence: TGTGCCAGCTCACCAATGACCGGGACAGCGAACACTGAAGCTTTCTTT.

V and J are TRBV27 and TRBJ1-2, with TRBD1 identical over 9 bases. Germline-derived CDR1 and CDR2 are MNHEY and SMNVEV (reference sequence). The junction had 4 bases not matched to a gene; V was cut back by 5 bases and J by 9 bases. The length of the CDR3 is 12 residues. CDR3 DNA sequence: TGTGCCAGCAGTCCGGACAGGGGCCGCTACACCTTC. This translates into CASSPDRGRYTF.

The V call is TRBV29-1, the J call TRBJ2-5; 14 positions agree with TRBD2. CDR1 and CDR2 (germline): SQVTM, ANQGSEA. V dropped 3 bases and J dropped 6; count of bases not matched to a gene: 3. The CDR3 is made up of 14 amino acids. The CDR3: CSVDGLAGGKTQYF. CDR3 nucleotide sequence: TGCAGCGTTGATGGACTAGCGGGAGGAAAGACCCAGTACTTC.

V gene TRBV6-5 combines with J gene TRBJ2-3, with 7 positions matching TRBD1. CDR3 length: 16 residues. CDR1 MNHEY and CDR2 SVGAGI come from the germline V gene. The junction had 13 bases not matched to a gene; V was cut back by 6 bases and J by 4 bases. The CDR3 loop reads CASRLPEGAGADTQYF. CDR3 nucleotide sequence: TGTGCCAGCAGGCTACCCGAGGGGGCTGGGGCAGATACGCAGTATTTT.

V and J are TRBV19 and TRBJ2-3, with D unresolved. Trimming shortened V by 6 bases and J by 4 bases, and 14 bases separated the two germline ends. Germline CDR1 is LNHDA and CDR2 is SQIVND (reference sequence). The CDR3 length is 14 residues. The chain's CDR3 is CASRLWVSADTQYF. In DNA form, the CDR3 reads TGTGCCAGTAGGTTATGGGTATCTGCAGATACGCAGTATTTT.

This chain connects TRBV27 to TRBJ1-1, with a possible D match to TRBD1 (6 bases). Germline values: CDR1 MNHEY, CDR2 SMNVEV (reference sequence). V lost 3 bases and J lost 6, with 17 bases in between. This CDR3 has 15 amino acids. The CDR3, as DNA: TGTGCCAGCAGTTTCATTGCGGGGGCGCCGGCTGAAGCTTTCTTT. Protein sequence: CASSFIAGAPAEAFF.